This entry is about one T cell receptor (beta chain). The CDR3 length is 13 residues. The V end lost 9 bases, the J end lost 6 bases, and 12 bases lay between the germline ends. From germline, CDR1 is SEHNR and CDR2 FQNEAQ (reference sequence). This entry belongs to a study of control samples from healthy donors and cancer patients. Clones were sequenced by immunoSEQ multiplex PCR, and TCRdb holds only the in-frame ones, with some missing. This sample has around 170,000 clones, with almost 90% found just once. Specimen: blood. The receptor's source is a woman aged 45-60 years in good health. The rearrangement joins TRBV7-9 to TRBJ1-6; D perhaps matches TRBD1 (5 bases). In DNA form, the CDR3 reads TGTGCCAGTAGCCGGGACCTTAATTCACCCCTCCACTTT. It encodes CASSRDLNSPLHF.